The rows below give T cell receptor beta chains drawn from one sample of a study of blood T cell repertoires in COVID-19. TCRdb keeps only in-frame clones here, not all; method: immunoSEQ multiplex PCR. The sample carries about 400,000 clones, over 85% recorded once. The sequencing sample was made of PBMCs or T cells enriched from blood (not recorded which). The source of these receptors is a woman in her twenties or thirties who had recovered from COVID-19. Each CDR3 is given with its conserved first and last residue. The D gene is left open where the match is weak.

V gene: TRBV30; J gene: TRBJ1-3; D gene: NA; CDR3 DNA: TGTGCCTTCAACAGGCGCTCTGGAAACACCATATATTTT; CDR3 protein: CAFNRRSGNTIYF
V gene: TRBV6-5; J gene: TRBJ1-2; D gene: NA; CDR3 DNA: TGTGCCAGCATTCGTGTGGGCGGCTACACCTTC; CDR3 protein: CASIRVGGYTF
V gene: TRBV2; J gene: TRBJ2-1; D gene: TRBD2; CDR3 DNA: TGTGCCAGCAGTGTGGACGGGGGGGCCACTGAGCAGTTCTTC; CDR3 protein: CASSVDGGATEQFF
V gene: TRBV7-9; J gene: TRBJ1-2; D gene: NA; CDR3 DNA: TGTGCCAGCAGCTTAATGGCAGGGCCTATCACCTTC; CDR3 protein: CASSLMAGPITF
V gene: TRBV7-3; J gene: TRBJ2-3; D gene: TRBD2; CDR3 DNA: TGTGCCAGCAGCTTAAGCCTAGCGGGAGGGCCAGGAACGCAGTATTTT; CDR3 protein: CASSLSLAGGPGTQYF
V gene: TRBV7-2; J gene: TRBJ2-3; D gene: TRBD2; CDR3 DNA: TGTGCCAGCAGCTTTATAGCGGGGGGGAGCACAGATACGCAGTATTTT; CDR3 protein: CASSFIAGGSTDTQYF
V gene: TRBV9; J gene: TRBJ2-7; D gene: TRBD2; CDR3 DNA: TGTGCCAGCAGCGTCTCGGGACTAGCGTCTTTCGAGCAGTACTTC; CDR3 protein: CASSVSGLASFEQYF
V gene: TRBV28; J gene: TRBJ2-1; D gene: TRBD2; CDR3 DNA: TGTGCCAGCAGTGGTGGGAGACTAGCGGGAGATGAGCAGTTCTTC; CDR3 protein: CASSGGRLAGDEQFF
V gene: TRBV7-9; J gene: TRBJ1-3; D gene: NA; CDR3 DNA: TGTGCCAGCAGCCCCAGGGGAGCCCCATACGGAAACACCATATATTTT; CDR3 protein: CASSPRGAPYGNTIYF
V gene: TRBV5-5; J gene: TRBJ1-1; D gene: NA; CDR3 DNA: TGTGCCAGCAGCTTGGAAGGCAGACGGAGCTTGAACACTGAAGCTTTCTTT; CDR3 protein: CASSLEGRRSLNTEAFF